One sample yielded the 14 T cell receptor beta chains listed below, sequenced in a study of Graves' ophthalmopathy and Graves' hyperthyroidism. CDR3 regions of TCR beta were amplified from RNA transcripts. RT-PCR in the first round used HTBI primers; a second-round multiplex PCR followed. TCRdb used MiXCR to reprocess the multiplex PCR reads, holding one entry per CDR3 protein. In the table there are a few hundred thousand distinct CDR3 sequences, over 20% of which are singletons. The sample comprised peripheral blood. These receptors came from a woman under 30 with stable Graves' hyperthyroidism.

About this clonotype: One end of the junction is discordant with germline, which a read error may explain. The chain combines TRBV5-1 with TRBJ2-4; possible D gene TRBD1, 7 bases. The CDR3 length is 17 residues. In germline, CDR1 is SGHRS, CDR2 YFSETQ. This CDR3 is CASRPGAKTMDRNIKYF. The DNA for the CDR3 is TGCGCCAGCCGCCCGGGGGCGAAAACTATGGACAGGAACATTAAGTACTTC.

This clonotype was recorded many times. This chain links TRBV29-1 with TRBJ1-1; D is unresolved. The CDR3 is 14 residues long. V dropped 4 bases and J dropped 1 base, with 13 bases sitting between them. The germline V gene encodes CDR1 SQVTM and CDR2 ANQGSEA. The CDR3 protein is CSVGRALKNTEAFF. The CDR3 DNA sequence: TGCAGCGTTGGACGCGCCTTAAAGAACACTGAAGCTTTCTTT. Full variable domain (remainder filled in from reference TRBV29-1 and TRBJ1-1): SAVISQKPSRDICQRGTSLTIQCQVDSQVTMMFWYRQQPGQSLTLIATANQGSEATYESGFVIDKFPISRPNLTFSTLTVSNMSPEDSSIYLCSVGRALKNTEAFFGQGTRLTVV.

Many counts were recorded for this clonotype. The J gene is TRBJ2-7, the V gene TRBV7-9, with D perhaps matching TRBD1 (5 bases). Germline CDR1 is SEHNR and CDR2 is FQNEAQ (reference sequence). V gave up 5 bases and J gave up 7 bases, with 18 bases separating them. This CDR3 is 14 amino acids long. CDR3: CASSKWGRGKEQYF. The CDR3 coding sequence is TGTGCCAGCAGCAAGTGGGGCCGTGGGAAGGAGCAGTACTTC.

This clonotype was found many times. The chain uses TRBV15 and TRBJ2-4, with D hard to call. Trimming took 0 bases from V and 6 from J, leaving 12 bases between them. The CDR3 has 15 residues. Germline V gives CDR1 LNHNV, CDR2 YYDKDF (reference sequence). DNA for the CDR3: TGTGCCACCAGCAGAGATCGAGGCAGGATAAACATTCAGTACTTC. The encoded protein is CATSRDRGRINIQYF.

This clonotype was seen ten or more times. The rearrangement uses TRBV6-1 and TRBJ2-2; possibly TRBD1 for D (5 bases). Germline CDR1 is MNHNS and CDR2 is SASEGT. The CDR3 contains 15 residues. The germline V and J ends were trimmed by 8 bases and 2 bases, with 15 bases remaining between them. This CDR3 reads CASRRVGRNTGELFF. In DNA form, the CDR3 reads TGTGCCAGCCGAAGGGTGGGGCGTAACACCGGGGAGCTGTTTTTT.

CDR3 sequence (DNA): TGTGCCAGTAGTATGAATCGGCATCCCCGGGGCAATCAGCCCCAGCATTTT. Protein sequence: CASSMNRHPRGNQPQHF. The gene calls are TRBV19 and TRBJ1-5; D not certain. Trimming removed 3 bases at V and 2 bases at J, with 17 bases between. The CDR3 is 17 residues long. Germline V gene data show CDR1 as LNHDA and CDR2 as SQIVND (reference sequence).

This clonotype was counted many times. The chain joins TRBV5-1 to TRBJ2-7; TRBD2 matches at 8 bases. After removal of 3 bases from V and 2 bases from J, the junction contained 4 bases not matched to a gene. Germline CDR1 is SGHRS and CDR2 is YFSETQ. CDR3 length: 14 residues. The CDR3 is CASSSLGRAYEQYF. CDR3 DNA: TGCGCCAGCAGCTCCCTCGGGAGGGCCTACGAGCAGTACTTC.

Of note for this clonotype: This may come from a read error, since a much larger clone is one base off. The rearrangement links TRBV6-5 to TRBJ2-7, with 9 nucleotides matching TRBD1. This CDR3 spans 16 amino acids. From germline, CDR1 is MNHEY and CDR2 SVGAGI. CDR3 in amino acids: CASSYDRDRVTHEQCF. CDR3 in DNA: TGTGCCAGCAGTTATGACCGGGACAGGGTTACCCACGAGCAGTGCTTC.

This clonotype appeared many times. The chain uses TRBV20-1 and TRBJ2-4; TRBD1 might be the D (5 bases). V was clipped by 0 bases and J by 0 bases, with 9 bases between them. The CDR3 is 15 residues long. Germline V gene lookup returns CDR1 DFQATT and CDR2 SNEGSKA (reference sequence). The CDR3 sequence is CSARDLRVAKNIQYF. CDR3 bases: TGCAGTGCTAGAGATCTCAGGGTAGCCAAAAACATTCAGTACTTC.

This clonotype was counted many times. This chain uses TRBV18 with TRBJ1-2; D not resolved. The CDR3 covers 13 residues. Between the trimmed V and J ends, which lost 0 bases and 1 base, there was a span of 3 bases. Per germline, CDR1 KGHSH and CDR2 LQKENI. CDR3 nucleotides: TGTGCCAGCTCACCACCTTTTAACTATGGCTACACCTTC. Protein sequence: CASSPPFNYGYTF.

This clonotype has a count of ten or more. This chain connects TRBV11-2 to TRBJ1-1; D ambiguous. V was pared by 0 bases and J by 2 bases, with 10 bases between. Germline CDR1 and CDR2: SGHAT and FQNNGV. The CDR3 covers 15 residues. CDR3 nucleotides: TGTGCCAGCAGCTTAGATCTGGGTCATAACACTGAAGCTTTCTTT. Translating gives CASSLDLGHNTEAFF.

The sample holds many counts of this clonotype. The V and J genes are TRBV13 and TRBJ1-2; weak D call: TRBD1 (6 bases). The V gene's germline CDR1 is PRHDT and CDR2 FYEKMQ (reference sequence). Trimming pared 0 bases from V and 4 bases from J, leaving 9 bases between. CDR3 length: 14 amino acids. The CDR3, as DNA: TGTGCCAGCAGCTTAGGCCAGGGGAGCTATGGCTACACCTTC. Translated: CASSLGQGSYGYTF.

This clonotype was recorded at least ten times. The V and J genes are TRBV28 and TRBJ1-5; maybe TRBD1 (6 bases). This CDR3 comprises 18 residues. The germline V and J ends were trimmed by 10 bases and 0 bases, with 25 bases remaining between them. Per the germline V gene, CDR1 is MDHEN and CDR2 is SYDVKM. The CDR3 nucleotides are TGTGCCATCTCTACTGCGGGGGGGGGGACAAATAGCAATCAGCCCCAGCATTTT. As protein: CAISTAGGGTNSNQPQHF.

A remark on this clonotype: The CDR3 carries no conserved terminal phenylalanine or tryptophan, so it likely arises from a read error. The V and J genes are TRBV6-2 or TRBV6-3 and TRBJ1-5, with D perhaps TRBD1 (6 bases). This CDR3 region has 13 residues. CDR1 and CDR2 (germline): MNHEY, SVGEGT. V lost 6 bases, J lost 5 bases, and 11 bases lay in between. The CDR3 sequence is CASSQTGHQPQHY. CDR3 nucleotides: TGTGCCAGCAGCCAAACAGGGCATCAGCCCCAGCATTAT.